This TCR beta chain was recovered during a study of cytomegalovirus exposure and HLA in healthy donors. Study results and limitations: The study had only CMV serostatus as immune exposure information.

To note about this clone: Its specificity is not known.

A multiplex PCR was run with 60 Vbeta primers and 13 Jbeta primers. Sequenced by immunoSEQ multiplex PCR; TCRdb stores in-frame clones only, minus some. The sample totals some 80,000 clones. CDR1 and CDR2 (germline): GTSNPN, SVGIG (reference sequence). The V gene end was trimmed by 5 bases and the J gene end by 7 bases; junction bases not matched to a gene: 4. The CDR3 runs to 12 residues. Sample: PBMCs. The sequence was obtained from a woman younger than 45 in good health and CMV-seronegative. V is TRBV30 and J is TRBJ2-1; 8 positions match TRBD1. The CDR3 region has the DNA TGTGCCTGGTCCAGACAGGGGAATGAGCAGTTCTTC. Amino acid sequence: CAWSRQGNEQFF. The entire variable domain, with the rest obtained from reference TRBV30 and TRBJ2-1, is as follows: SQTIHQWPATLVQPVGSPLSLECTVEGTSNPNLYWYRQAAGRGLQLLFYSVGIGQISSEVPQNLSASRPQDRQFILSSKKLLLSDSGFYLCAWSRQGNEQFFGPGTRLTVL.